A single sample gave rise to the 22 T cell receptor beta chains below, sequenced in a study of CD8 T cells in Susac syndrome. RNA totalling roughly 0.5 to 1 ug underwent reverse transcription with random hexamers. Via MiXCR, TCRdb re-called the immunoSEQ multiplex PCR reads, giving one row per CDR3 protein. The sample has fewer than 60,000 distinct CDR3 sequences, 95% seen once; the top ten hold roughly 0.79%. Sequenced sample: CD8+ T cells from PBMCs. The receptors were sampled from a human donor with Susac syndrome.

The chain has TRBV27 and TRBJ2-7, with 11 bases identical to TRBD1. CDR1 is MNHEY, CDR2 SMNVEV, per germline (reference sequence). The CDR3 loop spans 16 amino acids. The V and J ends lost 5 bases and 5 bases, in that order; junction bases with no gene match: 11. CDR3 nucleotide sequence: TGTGCCAGCAGTCCCCTCCGGACAGGGGGCAAGCACGAGCAGTACTTC. This codes for CASSPLRTGGKHEQYF.

V and J are TRBV5-4 and TRBJ2-2; no clear D gene. Germline loops: CDR1 SGHNT, CDR2 YYREEE (reference sequence). The CDR3 sequence is 14 residues long. With 2 bases removed from V and 6 bases from J, the gap between germline ends came to 11 bases. The CDR3 here is CASSLVRGPGELFF. The CDR3 region has the DNA TGTGCCAGCAGCTTAGTTCGCGGACCCGGGGAGCTGTTTTTT. The variable domain in full, completed from reference TRBV5-4 and TRBJ2-2, reads ETGVTQSPTHLIKTRGQQVTLRCSSQSGHNTVSWYQQALGQGPQFIFQYYREEENGRGNFPPRFSGLQFPNYSSELNVNALELDDSALYLCASSLVRGPGELFFGEGSRLTVL.

V is TRBV4-3 and J is TRBJ1-2, with D perhaps TRBD1 (5 bases). Trimming removed 0 bases at V and 4 bases at J, with 15 bases between. The CDR3 totals 16 residues. The germline V gene has CDR1 LGHNA and CDR2 YSLEER. The CDR3: CASSQDRAGAVYGYTF. CDR3 DNA: TGCGCCAGCAGCCAAGATAGGGCCGGGGCGGTCTATGGCTACACCTTC.

As for this clonotype: Compared with germline, one end of the junction differs, possibly owing to a read error. The chain is built from TRBV24-1 and TRBJ1-1, with 9 bases lining up with TRBD1. This CDR3 contains 11 residues. Germline V gene sequence: CDR1 KGHDR, CDR2 SFDVKD. The CDR3 DNA follows: TGTGCCACCAGTGCAGGGGGACAGGGCAATTTT. This codes for CATSAGGQGNF.

The chain uses TRBV3-1 and TRBJ1-6; TRBD1 aligns across 9 bases. CDR3 length equals 15 residues. Trimming removed 4 bases from V and 9 bases from J; junction bases left unmatched: 7. Germline assignment: CDR1 LGHDT and CDR2 YNNKEL (reference sequence). DNA for the CDR3: TGTGCCAGCAGCCCAACGGGACAGGGAAGTTCACCCCTCCACTTT. Translating gives CASSPTGQGSSPLHF. The full variable domain, its missing parts supplied by reference TRBV3-1 and TRBJ1-6, is DTAVSQTPKYLVTQMGNDKSIKCEQNLGHDTMYWYKQDSKKFLKIMFSYNNKELIINETVPNRFSPKSPDKAHLNLHINSLELGDSAVYFCASSPTGQGSSPLHFGNGTRLTVT.

The V call is TRBV7-2, the J call TRBJ2-5; D is ambiguous. Trimming took 5 bases from V and 2 from J, leaving 15 bases between them. Germline V gene lookup returns CDR1 SGHTA and CDR2 FQGNSA. The CDR3 spans 15 residues. The CDR3 DNA is TGTGCCAGCAGCCAACCTGGTGGCAGGCAAGAGACCCAGTACTTC. Amino acids: CASSQPGGRQETQYF.

This chain joins TRBV11-3 and TRBJ2-7; TRBD1 matches at 8 bases. This CDR3 region has 15 residues. The trim removed 5 bases at V and 0 bases at J, leaving 6 bases unmatched. The germline V gene encodes CDR1 SGHNT and CDR2 YENEEA. This chain's CDR3 is CASSTRTGRSYEQYF. In DNA, the CDR3 is TGTGCCAGCAGCACCAGGACAGGGCGCTCCTACGAGCAGTACTTC. The whole variable domain, filled in from reference TRBV11-3 and TRBJ2-7, reads EAGVVQSPRYKIIEKKQPVAFWCNPISGHNTLYWYLQNLGQGPELLIRYENEEAVDDSQLPKDRFSAERLKGVDSTLKIQPAELGDSAVYLCASSTRTGRSYEQYFGPGTRLTVT.

This rearrangement joins TRBV6-2 or TRBV6-3 to TRBJ1-5; D not certain. Trimming pared 2 bases from V and 0 bases from J, leaving 11 bases between. The V gene's germline CDR1 is MNHEY and CDR2 SVGEGT. This CDR3 region has 16 residues. In DNA, the CDR3 is TGTGCCAGCAGTTACGCGGGGTCTCTTAGCAATCAGCCCCAGCATTTT. Translation gives CASSYAGSLSNQPQHF.

The J gene is TRBJ2-1, the V gene TRBV5-1; 7 bases agree with TRBD2. From germline, CDR1 is SGHRS and CDR2 YFSETQ. The CDR3 is made up of 15 amino acids. With 0 bases clipped from V and 2 bases from J, the junction kept 2 bases outside the gene matches. The CDR3 nucleotides read TGCGCCAGCAGCTTGGTCGGGGGGACCTACAATGAGCAGTTCTTC. It encodes CASSLVGGTYNEQFF.

The genes are TRBV19 and TRBJ1-6; D gene ambiguous. CDR3 length: 13 residues. Germline V CDR1 and CDR2: LNHDA, SQIVND (reference sequence). Trimming left V 5 bases short and J 8 bases short, with 10 bases between. CDR3 protein: CASSPPGDSPLHF. The DNA for the CDR3 is TGTGCCAGTAGTCCCCCGGGCGATTCACCCCTCCACTTT. The variable domain in full, completed from reference TRBV19 and TRBJ1-6, reads DGGITQSPKYLFRKEGQNVTLSCEQNLNHDAMYWYRQDPGQGLRLIYYSQIVNDFQKGDIAEGYSVSREKKESFPLTVTSAQKNPTAFYLCASSPPGDSPLHFGNGTRLTVT.

This chain links TRBV9 with TRBJ2-6; D could derive from TRBD1 or TRBD2 (5 bases each). CDR1 and CDR2 from the germline V gene are SGDLS and YYNGEE. CDR3 length: 19 residues. Trimming took off 4 bases at V and 5 bases at J, with 25 bases between the two ends. CDR3 residues: CASSHVGPGLEPRANVLTF. The CDR3 DNA follows: TGTGCCAGCAGCCACGTGGGGCCGGGATTGGAGCCTCGGGCCAACGTCCTGACTTTC. The entire variable domain, with the rest obtained from reference TRBV9 and TRBJ2-6, is as follows: DSGVTQTPKHLITATGQRVTLRCSPRSGDLSVYWYQQSLDQGLQFLIQYYNGEERAKGNILERFSAQQFPDLHSELNLSSLELGDSALYFCASSHVGPGLEPRANVLTFGAGSRLTVL.

The rearrangement links TRBV7-6 to TRBJ1-1; 7 positions agree with TRBD1. The CDR3 consists of 13 residues. Germline V lookup: CDR1 SGHVS, CDR2 FNYEAQ. V gave up 6 bases and J gave up 1 base; unmatched junction bases: 2. The CDR3 loop is CASREGANTEAFF. CDR3 bases: TGTGCCAGCAGAGAGGGGGCGAACACTGAAGCTTTCTTT.

This sequence joins TRBV2 and TRBJ2-5, with D uncertain. Per germline, CDR1 SNHLY and CDR2 FYNNEI. The CDR3 contains 12 residues. Trimming took off 7 bases at V and 5 bases at J, with 11 bases between the two ends. The DNA for the CDR3 is TGTGCCAGCAACGCGAAGTGGGAGACCCAGTACTTC. Its protein product is CASNAKWETQYF.

This clonotype appeared once. This sequence joins TRBV20-1 and TRBJ1-2; perhaps TRBD1 as D (5 bases). This CDR3 has 14 amino acids. The V gene lost 3 bases and the J gene lost 2 bases, with 13 bases spanning the gap. CDR1 and CDR2 (germline): DFQATT, SNEGSKA (reference sequence). The CDR3 protein is CSASPHRNNYGYTF. The DNA of the CDR3 is TGCAGTGCTAGCCCCCACAGGAACAACTATGGCTACACCTTC.

This clonotype came up a few times. The chain recombines TRBV27 with TRBJ2-7, with D possibly TRBD1 on 5 matching bases. CDR3 length: 14 amino acids. Germline V gene sequence: CDR1 MNHEY, CDR2 SMNVEV (reference sequence). V lost 8 bases, J lost 3 bases, and 17 bases lay in between. CDR3 sequence reads: CASSLQGANYEQYF. DNA of the CDR3: TGTGCCAGCTCCTTACAAGGGGCTAACTACGAGCAGTACTTC.

This sequence joins TRBV14 and TRBJ2-1; D is unclear. Trimming took 1 base from V and 5 from J, leaving 12 bases between them. Germline-derived CDR1 and CDR2 are SGHDN and FVKESK. The CDR3 length is 15 residues. Here the CDR3 DNA reads TGTGCCAGCAGCCAAGCTTGGTACGCAAACAATGAGCAGTTCTTC. Amino acids: CASSQAWYANNEQFF.

The genes are TRBV20-1 and TRBJ2-5; D gene ambiguous. V was trimmed by 4 bases and J by 4 bases, leaving 16 bases between them. The germline V gene has CDR1 DFQATT and CDR2 SNEGSKA (reference sequence). This CDR3 region has 14 residues. The CDR3 region has the DNA TGCAGTGCTACGTTGTCGGGCCACGCAGAGACCCAGTACTTC. This sequence encodes CSATLSGHAETQYF.

CDR3 sequence (DNA): TGTGCCAGCAGTCCGCTAAGAGGGGAGCTGTTTTTT. This codes for CASSPLRGELFF. The chain couples TRBV12-3 or TRBV12-4 to TRBJ2-2, with D uncertain. This CDR3 spans 12 amino acids. V lost 5 bases to trimming and J lost 8 bases, with 9 bases between them.

Only one count was recorded for this clonotype. This sequence joins TRBV20-1 and TRBJ1-2, with D possibly being TRBD1 (5 bases). The V gene's germline CDR1 is DFQATT and CDR2 SNEGSKA (reference sequence). V dropped 6 bases and J dropped 2 bases, with 13 bases sitting between them. CDR3 length: 13 residues. The CDR3 spells CSAPDIDNYGYTF. CDR3 nucleotide sequence: TGCAGTGCACCGGACATTGACAACTATGGCTACACCTTC.

This clonotype has only one observation. This chain links TRBV7-6 with TRBJ1-1, with TRBD1 matching 8 bases. Germline CDR1 SGHVS, CDR2 FNYEAQ. V gave up 1 base and J gave up 1 base; unmatched junction bases: 2. The CDR3 length is 15 residues. The CDR3 DNA sequence: TGTGCCAGCAGCTTAGGTCAGGGGGCGAACACTGAAGCTTTCTTT. As protein: CASSLGQGANTEAFF.

The chain carries TRBV24-1 and TRBJ1-5; D not certain. The CDR3 covers 14 residues. Germline V gene data show CDR1 as KGHDR and CDR2 as SFDVKD. V was cut by 3 bases and J by 7 bases, with 12 bases left in between. The CDR3 sequence: CATSDNNIGQPQHF. CDR3 nucleotides: TGTGCCACCAGTGATAACAATATCGGGCAGCCCCAGCATTTT.

V usage is TRBV20-1 and J usage is TRBJ1-2; a weak D match, TRBD1 (5 bases). The CDR3 contains 12 residues. Germline lookup yields CDR1 DFQATT and CDR2 SNEGSKA (reference sequence). V gave up 6 bases and J gave up 3 bases, with 11 bases separating them. In nucleotides, the CDR3 is TGCAGTGCGGACTCGACAGACTATGGCTACACCTTC. It translates to CSADSTDYGYTF.